The 8 T cell receptor beta chains presented below share a single source sample, sequenced in a study of T cell responses to AZD1222 COVID-19 vaccine (dated by TCRdb to the early 2020s). Receptor amplification or capture employed the immunoSEQ multiplex PCR assay. TCRdb obtained this table from immuneACCESS and retained in-frame rearrangements with V and J assigned. These tables miss some clones; where compared with another copy, unresolved V genes account for less than half of the shortfall, and the remainder is unexplained. The sample includes around 99,000 clones, with roughly 86% observed a single time. The biggest ten clones account for roughly 12% of the sample. The time point label here, explained by the study, means: baseline before first vaccination. What the treatment or condition label conveys for this sample: meningococcal conjugate vaccine given as trial control. The sample here was peripheral blood, taken on day 0 of MenACWY control vaccination. Receptors originate from an adult in good health.

This clone came up a few times. V and J are TRBV30 and TRBJ2-7, with unresolved D. Germline V lookup: CDR1 GTSNPN, CDR2 SVGIG (reference sequence). CDR3 length equals 13 residues. V shed 3 bases and J shed 4 bases, with 13 bases lying between them. The CDR3 sequence is CAWRRSLSYEQYF. The CDR3 DNA reads TGTGCCTGGAGGCGTAGCTTGTCTTACGAGCAGTACTTC.

This sequence joins TRBV6-5 and TRBJ2-1; 7 bases align to TRBD1. V shed 6 bases and J 4 bases; nucleotides not matched to a gene: 3. The germline V gene has CDR1 MNHEY and CDR2 SVGAGI. This CDR3 region has 13 residues. CDR3 region: CASSRDRYNEQFF. The CDR3 bases are TGTGCCAGCAGCCGGGACAGATACAATGAGCAGTTCTTC.

This clone has only one observation. The chain employs TRBV20-1 and TRBJ1-5; no firm D call. The CDR3 has 14 amino acids. Germline V CDR1 and CDR2: DFQATT, SNEGSKA (reference sequence). Trimming took 3 bases from V and 2 from J, leaving 11 bases between them. The CDR3 loop reads CSASQVYGNQPQHF. CDR3 nucleotide sequence: TGCAGTGCTAGTCAGGTCTACGGCAATCAGCCCCAGCATTTT.

The gene calls are TRBV12-3 or TRBV12-4 and TRBJ2-7; 7 positions agree with TRBD2. The trim removed 5 bases at V and 1 base at J, leaving 2 bases unmatched. The CDR3 loop spans 13 amino acids. For the CDR3, the DNA is TGTGCCAGCAGTCCCGGGAGGTCCTACGAGCAGTACTTC. Translating gives CASSPGRSYEQYF.

The gene calls are TRBV9 and TRBJ1-3, with D unresolved. The V gene lost 1 base and the J gene lost 4 bases, with 9 bases spanning the gap. The CDR3 covers 14 residues. From germline, CDR1 is SGDLS and CDR2 YYNGEE. In DNA form, the CDR3 reads TGTGCCAGCAGCGTATCCGGGGAGGGAAACACCATATATTTT. Translating gives CASSVSGEGNTIYF. Complete variable domain (other parts from reference TRBV9 and TRBJ1-3): DSGVTQTPKHLITATGQRVTLRCSPRSGDLSVYWYQQSLDQGLQFLIQYYNGEERAKGNILERFSAQQFPDLHSELNLSSLELGDSALYFCASSVSGEGNTIYFGEGSWLTVV.

This chain uses TRBV29-1 with TRBJ2-3; 8 bases are shared with TRBD2. Germline lookup yields CDR1 SQVTM and CDR2 ANQGSEA. This CDR3 contains 14 residues. V shed 0 bases, J shed 6 bases, and the junction held 5 bases outside the gene matches. The CDR3 DNA follows: TGCAGCGTTGAAGATGGGAGCGGGGGTGATACGCAGTATTTT. Translating gives CSVEDGSGGDTQYF.

The CDR3 DNA reads as TGTGCCACCAGTGACGGACAGGGGCGGGACACTGAAGCTTTCTTT. Residues: CATSDGQGRDTEAFF. This chain links TRBV24-1 with TRBJ1-1, with 9 bases that match TRBD1. The CDR3 has 15 residues. Germline CDR1 KGHDR, CDR2 SFDVKD. V dropped 4 bases and J dropped 3; count of bases not matched to a gene: 5.

This sequence joins TRBV6-4 and TRBJ1-1; 7 nucleotides line up with TRBD1. The CDR3 consists of 13 residues. V gave up 6 bases and J gave up 3 bases; unmatched junction bases: 4. Germline CDR1 reads MRHNA; CDR2 reads SNTAGT. CDR3 in amino acids: CASSADRDTEAFF. CDR3 sequence (DNA): TGTGCCAGCAGCGCTGACAGGGACACTGAAGCTTTCTTT.